The next 28 T cell receptor beta chains were all read from a single sample in a study of Tregs in tolerant kidney transplant recipients. Some clones are missing from TCRdb's copy, which holds only in-frame ones; the method was immunoSEQ multiplex PCR. The sample has approximately 60,000 clones, less than 98% seen once. Material: Tregs from blood, obtained before the transplant. The receptors here all came from a human donor who received a combined kidney and bone marrow transplant.

The chain couples TRBV4-3 to TRBJ2-2; 12 bases match TRBD2. The junction had 2 bases not matched to a gene; V was cut back by 4 bases and J by 5 bases. The CDR3 length is 15 residues. The V gene's germline CDR1 is LGHNA and CDR2 YSLEER. The chain's CDR3 is CASSPGLAGTGELFF. The CDR3 DNA is TGCGCCAGCAGCCCCGGACTAGCGGGGACCGGGGAGCTGTTTTTT.

The V call is TRBV7-3, the J call TRBJ2-5; 7 bases are a match to TRBD1. CDR1 and CDR2 from the germline V gene are SGHTA and FQGTGA. V trimming: 4 bases; J trimming: 3 bases; junction bases outside the gene matches: 2. This CDR3 spans 13 amino acids. CDR3 DNA sequence: TGTGCCAGCAGCTACACAGGGGAAGAGACCCAGTACTTC. Translated, it gives CASSYTGEETQYF.

The V call is TRBV4-3, the J call TRBJ2-1; a possible D gene is TRBD2 (5 bases). The V gene's germline CDR1 is LGHNA and CDR2 YSLEER. The CDR3 totals 13 residues. V was shortened by 1 base and J by 9 bases, with 10 bases between the two germline ends. CDR3 sequence reads: CASSQVSSSEQFF. The CDR3 DNA follows: TGCGCCAGCAGCCAAGTTTCTAGCAGTGAGCAGTTCTTC.

As DNA, the CDR3 is TGTGCCTGGAGCAGGGGAATGGGGAACTATGGCTACACCTTC. It encodes CAWSRGMGNYGYTF. The rearrangement joins TRBV30 to TRBJ1-2; D may be TRBD1 (6 bases). Trimming removed 3 bases at V and 2 bases at J, with 13 bases between. The CDR3 extends over 14 amino acids. Germline V gives CDR1 GTSNPN, CDR2 SVGIG (reference sequence).

The chain links TRBV5-1 to TRBJ1-1, with D maybe TRBD1 (6 bases). V lost 4 bases and J 8 bases, leaving 24 bases between the germline ends. CDR1 and CDR2 (germline): SGHRS, YFSETQ. CDR3 length equals 16 residues. The CDR3 here is CASSPGMGINRAEAFF. CDR3 DNA sequence: TGCGCCAGCAGCCCTGGGATGGGTATTAACAGGGCCGAAGCTTTCTTT. Full variable domain (remainder filled in from reference TRBV5-1 and TRBJ1-1): KAGVTQTPRYLIKTRGQQVTLSCSPISGHRSVSWYQQTPGQGLQFLFEYFSETQRNKGNFPGRFSGRQFSNSRSEMNVSTLELGDSALYLCASSPGMGINRAEAFFGQGTRLTVV.

This clone occurred a few times. The genes are TRBV7-3 and TRBJ2-2, with TRBD2 matching over 8 bases. Per the germline V gene, CDR1 is SGHTA and CDR2 is FQGTGA. V was pared by 2 bases and J by 6 bases, with 8 bases of the junction left unmatched. There are 16 residues in the CDR3. This CDR3 reads CASSLAGGLDSGELFF. The CDR3 DNA sequence: TGTGCCAGCAGCTTAGCGGGGGGACTCGATTCCGGGGAGCTGTTTTTT.

The chain combines TRBV4-2 with TRBJ2-2; TRBD1 aligns across 9 bases. Germline V gene lookup returns CDR1 LGHNA and CDR2 YNFKEQ. V trimming: 3 bases; J trimming: 6 bases; junction bases outside the gene matches: 8. This CDR3 has 16 residues. CDR3 sequence reads: CASSHLMGQGSGELFF. The CDR3 DNA reads TGTGCCAGCAGCCACCTAATGGGACAGGGTTCCGGGGAGCTGTTTTTT.

This chain joins TRBV6-6 and TRBJ1-2; a weak D match, TRBD1 (5 bases). V lost 6 bases and J lost 4, with 15 bases in between. There are 14 residues in the CDR3. Looked up from germline, CDR1 is MNHNY and CDR2 is SVGAGI (reference sequence). CDR3 DNA: TGTGCCAGCAGCCCCTCGGGACTGGTCTATGGCTACACCTTC. Its translation: CASSPSGLVYGYTF.

The V and J genes are TRBV29-1 and TRBJ2-7; weak D call: TRBD1 (6 bases). Trimming took 6 bases from V and 0 from J, leaving 12 bases between them. The CDR3 covers 13 residues. Germline assignment: CDR1 SQVTM and CDR2 ANQGSEA. The CDR3 DNA reads TGCAGCGTCCATAGAGGGGGCTCCTACGAGCAGTACTTC. It is translated as CSVHRGGSYEQYF.

The chain recombines TRBV7-8 with TRBJ2-7; no clear D. CDR1 and CDR2 (germline): SGHVS, FQNEAQ. The CDR3 totals 14 residues. V was trimmed by 2 bases and J by 1 base, leaving 9 bases between them. This CDR3 is CASSLSHGSYEQYF. In DNA, the CDR3 is TGTGCCAGCAGCTTATCTCACGGTTCCTACGAGCAGTACTTC. Together with reference TRBV7-8 and TRBJ2-7, the CDR3 gives the full variable domain: GAGVSQSPRYKVAKRGQDVALRCDPISGHVSLFWYQQALGQGPEFLTYFQNEAQLDKSGLPSDRFFAERPEGSVSTLKIQRTQQEDSAVYLCASSLSHGSYEQYFGPGTRLTVT.

In DNA form, the CDR3 reads TGTGCCAGCGGGACTAGCGGGAACACCGGGGAGCTGTTTTTT. This translates into CASGTSGNTGELFF. This chain uses TRBV28 with TRBJ2-2, with TRBD2 matching 11 bases. J was trimmed by 1 base and V by 8 bases; bases with no gene match: 0. This CDR3 region has 14 residues. Germline assignment: CDR1 MDHEN and CDR2 SYDVKM.

The CDR3, as DNA: TGCAGTGCAAGGAGCAATGAGCAGTTCTTC. This translates into CSARSNEQFF. The V and J genes are TRBV20-1 and TRBJ2-1; no clear D gene. Germline CDR1 is DFQATT and CDR2 is SNEGSKA (reference sequence). The CDR3 has 10 residues. The V gene lost 6 bases and the J gene lost 6 bases, with 6 bases spanning the gap.

The genes are TRBV18 and TRBJ1-1; TRBD1 is a possible D gene (6 bases). The CDR3 is 14 amino acids. V gave up 4 bases and J gave up 1 base, with 10 bases separating them. From germline, CDR1 is KGHSH and CDR2 LQKENI. The CDR3 DNA reads as TGTGCCAGCTCACGGTCGACAGGGAACACTGAAGCTTTCTTT. Its translation is CASSRSTGNTEAFF.

V and J are TRBV7-2 and TRBJ2-3, with 12 positions matching TRBD2. This CDR3 is built from 16 residues. The J segment lost 1 base and the V segment lost 1 base, leaving 0 bases of the junction unmatched. Germline V gene data show CDR1 as SGHTA and CDR2 as FQGNSA. CDR3 bases: TGTGCCAGCAGCTTAGGACTAGCGGGGGGCACAGATACGCAGTATTTT. This encodes CASSLGLAGGTDTQYF.

The gene calls are TRBV13 and TRBJ1-2; D is undetermined. Trimming shortened V by 4 bases and J by 6 bases, and 9 bases separated the two germline ends. The germline gives CDR1 PRHDT, CDR2 FYEKMQ (reference sequence). This CDR3 comprises 12 residues. As DNA, the CDR3 is TGTGCCAGCAGCTCCGGAGCGGATGGCTACACCTTC. It encodes CASSSGADGYTF. Supplemented by reference TRBV13 and TRBJ1-2, the full variable domain reads AAGVIQSPRHLIKEKRETATLKCYPIPRHDTVYWYQQGPGQDPQFLISFYEKMQSDKGSIPDRFSAQQFSDYHSELNMSSLELGDSALYFCASSSGADGYTFGSGTRLTVV.

The chain employs TRBV18 and TRBJ1-1, with D perhaps TRBD1 (6 bases). CDR1 and CDR2 (germline): KGHSH, LQKENI. The CDR3 spans 14 residues. V was pared by 4 bases and J by 1 base, with 10 bases between. In DNA, the CDR3 is TGTGCCAGCTCACGGATGGGGGCGAACACTGAAGCTTTCTTT. It specifies CASSRMGANTEAFF.

The V call is TRBV7-8, the J call TRBJ1-5; 9 bases map to TRBD1. Looked up from germline, CDR1 is SGHVS and CDR2 is FQNEAQ. The junction had 6 bases not matched to a gene; V was cut back by 1 base and J by 2 bases. The CDR3 has 17 residues. CDR3 DNA: TGTGCCAGCAGCTTAGTTGGGACAGGGTTCGGCAATCAGCCCCAGCATTTT. Amino acids: CASSLVGTGFGNQPQHF.

This chain connects TRBV14 to TRBJ1-3; no clear D gene. V was clipped by 3 bases and J by 4 bases, with 22 bases between them. This CDR3 is built from 18 residues. Looked up from germline, CDR1 is SGHDN and CDR2 is FVKESK. CDR3 DNA: TGTGCCAGCAGCCATTGGCAAGGCGGTGTCTCTGGGGGAAACACCATATATTTT. The encoded protein is CASSHWQGGVSGGNTIYF.

The rearrangement uses TRBV27 and TRBJ2-7, with TRBD2 matching 10 bases. The CDR3 runs 16 residues. Germline-derived CDR1 and CDR2 are MNHEY and SMNVEV (reference sequence). Unmatched junction bases numbered 12, after V lost 4 bases and J lost 6 bases. The chain's CDR3 is CASSYIGQREGGEQYF. CDR3 bases: TGTGCCAGCAGTTATATCGGCCAGCGGGAGGGCGGCGAGCAGTACTTC.

V usage is TRBV5-1 and J usage is TRBJ1-1, with D uncertain. V lost 3 bases to trimming and J lost 4 bases, with 10 bases between them. The CDR3 is 13 amino acids. Germline CDR1 reads SGHRS; CDR2 reads YFSETQ. DNA for the CDR3: TGCGCCAGCAGCTCCGACTTGGGCACTGAAGCTTTCTTT. Residues: CASSSDLGTEAFF. Drawing the rest from reference TRBV5-1 and TRBJ1-1, the complete variable domain is KAGVTQTPRYLIKTRGQQVTLSCSPISGHRSVSWYQQTPGQGLQFLFEYFSETQRNKGNFPGRFSGRQFSNSRSEMNVSTLELGDSALYLCASSSDLGTEAFFGQGTRLTVV.

V and J are TRBV4-3 and TRBJ1-6, with a weak D call TRBD1 (5 bases). Looked up from germline, CDR1 is LGHNA and CDR2 is YSLEER. The V gene lost 2 bases and the J gene lost 7 bases, with 12 bases spanning the gap. This CDR3 region has 15 residues. This CDR3 reads CASSQIAGRNSPLHF. The CDR3 DNA reads TGCGCCAGCAGCCAAATCGCAGGGAGGAATTCACCCCTCCACTTT.

The gene calls are TRBV6-1 and TRBJ1-4, with 11 bases fitting TRBD1. V dropped 4 bases and J dropped 8; count of bases not matched to a gene: 3. This CDR3 has 14 amino acids. The germline gives CDR1 MNHNS, CDR2 SASEGT. The DNA of the CDR3 is TGTGCCAGCAGTGTCCGGACAGGGGGCGAAAAACTGTTTTTT. It yields the protein CASSVRTGGEKLFF.

The chain uses TRBV7-2 and TRBJ2-7, with 9 bases identical to TRBD2. This CDR3 comprises 15 residues. CDR1 and CDR2 from the germline V gene are SGHTA and FQGNSA. V dropped 1 base and J dropped 7; count of bases not matched to a gene: 8. The CDR3, as DNA: TGTGCCAGCAGCTTAGGTGGCGGGGGGGCGTGGGAGCAGTACTTC. It encodes CASSLGGGGAWEQYF.

The chain uses TRBV28 and TRBJ2-7; D is unclear. The CDR3 is 12 residues long. CDR1 is MDHEN and CDR2 is SYDVKM in the germline V gene. Trimming took off 5 bases at V and 2 bases at J, with 7 bases between the two ends. The CDR3 nucleotides are TGTGCCAGCAGTCTACTCGCCTACGAGCAGTACTTC. This translates into CASSLLAYEQYF.

The V and J genes are TRBV9 and TRBJ2-2; perhaps TRBD1 as D (6 bases). Germline CDR1 is SGDLS and CDR2 is YYNGEE. Trimming took 3 bases from V and 0 from J, leaving 9 bases between them. The CDR3 runs 15 residues. The CDR3 nucleotides are TGTGCCAGCAGCGCCGGGACAACGAACACCGGGGAGCTGTTTTTT. This codes for CASSAGTTNTGELFF.

The rearrangement joins TRBV10-3 to TRBJ2-3; TRBD2 is a possible D gene (5 bases). Trimming removed 10 bases at V and 3 bases at J, with 11 bases between. Germline lookup yields CDR1 ENHRY and CDR2 SYGVKD. CDR3 length: 12 amino acids. In DNA, the CDR3 is TGTGCCACATCTAGCCCAACAGATACGCAGTATTTT. Amino acid sequence: CATSSPTDTQYF.

The rearrangement links TRBV6-6 to TRBJ1-2; TRBD1 agrees at 8 bases. V was pared by 6 bases and J by 1 base, with 10 bases of the junction left unmatched. The CDR3 spans 16 residues. Germline values: CDR1 MNHNY, CDR2 SVGAGI (reference sequence). CDR3 sequence (DNA): TGTGCCAGCAGATTCGCGGGGACAGGTCTTAACTATGGCTACACCTTC. It is translated as CASRFAGTGLNYGYTF.

This chain links TRBV5-6 with TRBJ2-1; no firm D call. The CDR3 consists of 16 residues. Germline V gene sequence: CDR1 SGHDT, CDR2 YYEEEE. The V gene lost 2 bases and the J gene lost 5 bases, with 17 bases spanning the gap. The CDR3 bases are TGTGCCAGCAGCTTAATATTGACTGCAGAGGACAATGAGCAGTTCTTC. It specifies CASSLILTAEDNEQFF.